A selection of T cell receptor beta chains follows, all from one sample in a study of blood T cell repertoires in COVID-19. The repertoire was sequenced with immunoSEQ multiplex PCR; TCRdb's copy has only in-frame clones and lacks some. The sample records roughly 180,000 clones, about 80% being singletons. Specimen: peripheral blood. These receptors all stem from a woman in her forties or fifties with active or convalescent COVID-19. The CDR3 runs from the conserved cysteine through the conserved F or W. D genes are given only for firm matches. Size tells how often a clone was seen (once, few, many) or the class of an expanded clone, and some rows leave it out.

-	TRBV15	TRBJ2-3	-	TGTGCCACCGTTCGGGGAGACCGCACAGATACGCAGTATTTT	CATVRGDRTDTQYF
TRBD2	TRBV10-3	TRBJ2-3	many	TGTGCCATCAGTGCAGCGGGGGGGCATGGAGATACGCAGTATTTT	CAISAAGGHGDTQYF
TRBD1	TRBV10-2	TRBJ1-2	-	TGCGCCAGCAGTGATAGGGACAGATGGGGCTATGGCTACACCTTC	CASSDRDRWGYGYTF
TRBD1	TRBV7-9	TRBJ2-7	-	TGTGCCAGCAGCTGGACAGGGGGCTCCTACGAGCAGTACTTC	CASSWTGGSYEQYF
TRBD1	TRBV7-3	TRBJ1-2	-	TGTGCCAGCAGCCTAGGGACAGTGGGTGGCTACACCTTC	CASSLGTVGGYTF
TRBD1	TRBV19	TRBJ1-2	few	TGTGCCAGTACCTCTCGCCCCGGGACAGGGGGTTCATTGGATGGCTACACCTTC	CASTSRPGTGGSLDGYTF
TRBD1	TRBV19	TRBJ1-1	-	TGTGCCAGTAGTATTCGAGGGGGCGACACTGAAGCTTTCTTT	CASSIRGGDTEAFF
-	TRBV30	TRBJ1-2	-	TGTGCCTGGAGTTCCAGTAACTATGGCTACACCTTC	CAWSSSNYGYTF
TRBD1	TRBV18	TRBJ1-5	-	TGTGCCAGCGCCCGGGACAGGGGTGGTCAGCCCCAGCATTTT	CASARDRGGQPQHF
TRBD2	TRBV7-2	TRBJ2-7	-	TGTGCCAGCAGCCCCCGACTAGCGGAAAGGGGTCGGCAGTACTTC	CASSPRLAERGRQYF
TRBD2	TRBV29-1	TRBJ2-3	-	TGCAGCGTTGACGGGACTAGCGGCACAGATACGCAGTATTTT	CSVDGTSGTDTQYF
TRBD2	TRBV2	TRBJ2-3	-	TGTGCCAGCAGAACCTTTCGGACTAGCGGGGCCACAGATACGCAGTATTTT	CASRTFRTSGATDTQYF
TRBD1	TRBV4-2	TRBJ1-2	once	TGTGCCAGCAGCCAACAAGGGACAGGCTCTAACTATGGCTACACCTTC	CASSQQGTGSNYGYTF
-	TRBV4-3	TRBJ1-4	-	TGCGCCAGCAGCCCCGGACAGCCATCGAGCTCTAATGAAAAACTGTTTTTT	CASSPGQPSSSNEKLFF
-	TRBV28	TRBJ2-1	-	TGTGCCATAGAACCGAGCTCCTACAATGAGCAGTTCTTC	CAIEPSSYNEQFF
-	TRBV18	TRBJ2-7	-	TGTGCCAGCTCTCCGGGACACCCCTACGAGCAGTACTTC	CASSPGHPYEQYF
TRBD1	TRBV19	TRBJ1-1	-	TGTGCCAGTAGTCTCCCGACAGGGGGAAACACTGAAGCTTTCTTT	CASSLPTGGNTEAFF
TRBD1	TRBV5-4	TRBJ1-4	-	TGTGCCAGCAGCTTGGGCCCGGGACAGATAACAACTAATGAAAAACTGTTTTTT	CASSLGPGQITTNEKLFF
TRBD2	TRBV28	TRBJ2-7	-	TGTGCCACCACTAGCGGCTACGAGCAGTACTTC	CATTSGYEQYF
TRBD2	TRBV5-1	TRBJ2-1	-	TGCGCCAGCAGCTTGGTGAGTAGCGGGAGGCGCATTTACAATGAGCAGTTCTTC	CASSLVSSGRRIYNEQFF
-	TRBV18	TRBJ2-7	-	TGTGCCAGCTCACCAACGCGTGACGAGCAGTACTTC	CASSPTRDEQYF
-	TRBV7-9	TRBJ2-1	many	TGTGCCAGCAGCCCCCTTATGGGCAAGCAGTTCTTC	CASSPLMGKQFF
-	TRBV4-3	TRBJ2-3	-	TGCGCCAGCAGCCTCTCGTTCCTAGCGCCTACGCAGTATTTT	CASSLSFLAPTQYF
TRBD1	TRBV15	TRBJ2-7	-	TGTGCCACCAGCAGTGGACAGGGCTTTAGGGACGAGCAGTACTTC	CATSSGQGFRDEQYF
TRBD2	TRBV20-1	TRBJ2-1	-	TGCAGTGCTAGTCGTAGCGGGAGAACTTATGAGCAGTTCTTC	CSASRSGRTYEQFF
-	TRBV7-2	TRBJ1-6	-	TGTGCCAGCAGCTTAGCAAGACACCTGAGCTCCTATAATTCACCCCTCCACTTT	CASSLARHLSSYNSPLHF
TRBD1	TRBV5-1	TRBJ2-7	-	TGCGCCAGCAGCTTGGCCTCGGGACAGGGGATTTCCTACGAGCAGTACTTC	CASSLASGQGISYEQYF